The 7 T cell receptor beta chains in this list originate from one sample, sequenced in a study of blood T cell repertoires in COVID-19. TCRdb keeps only in-frame clones here, not all; method: immunoSEQ multiplex PCR. The sample has about 370,000 clones; more than 80% are singletons. Material for sequencing was peripheral blood. All receptors derive from a woman in her thirties with COVID-19, enrolled during active disease.

The chain recombines TRBV9 with TRBJ1-1; D is perhaps TRBD1 (6 bases). The CDR3 totals 14 residues. Germline V gene data show CDR1 as SGDLS and CDR2 as YYNGEE. The ends were cut back, 1 base at V and 4 bases at J, with 11 bases in the middle. Here the CDR3 DNA reads TGTGCCAGCAGCGTAACAGGGATCGGCACTGAAGCTTTCTTT. Translated: CASSVTGIGTEAFF.

The chain joins TRBV24-1 to TRBJ2-5; 8 bases align to TRBD1. Germline loops: CDR1 KGHDR, CDR2 SFDVKD. This CDR3 comprises 12 residues. Losses at the gene ends were 7 bases for V and 4 bases for J; bases not matched to a gene: 1. CDR3 amino acids: CATSDRGETQYF. In DNA, the CDR3 is TGTGCCACCAGCGACAGGGGAGAGACCCAGTACTTC.

The V call is TRBV4-3, the J call TRBJ1-2; 9 nucleotides line up with TRBD1. The CDR3 is 17 amino acids. J gave up 4 bases and V 0 bases, and 9 bases lay outside the gene matches. CDR1 is LGHNA, CDR2 YSLEER, per germline. DNA for the CDR3: TGCGCCAGCAGCCAAGATTCCTCGGGACAGGGATCCTATGGCTACACCTTC. It yields the protein CASSQDSSGQGSYGYTF.

This rearrangement joins TRBV28 to TRBJ2-1; 8 positions agree with TRBD2. The germline gives CDR1 MDHEN, CDR2 SYDVKM. V lost 3 bases and J lost 3; bases outside the gene matches: 4. This CDR3 comprises 15 residues. The CDR3 spells CASSFGGAFYNEQFF. For the CDR3, the DNA is TGTGCCAGCAGTTTCGGGGGGGCCTTCTACAATGAGCAGTTCTTC.

The chain uses TRBV7-9 and TRBJ1-2; the D is unclear. Looked up from germline, CDR1 is SEHNR and CDR2 is FQNEAQ (reference sequence). This CDR3 contains 14 residues. The ends were cut back, 1 base at V and 1 base at J, with 7 bases in the middle. CDR3 sequence (DNA): TGTGCCAGCAGCTTAGATGGCAGTAACTATGGCTACACCTTC. This gives the protein CASSLDGSNYGYTF. Full variable domain (missing parts from reference TRBV7-9 and TRBJ1-2): DTGVSQNPRHKITKRGQNVTFRCDPISEHNRLYWYRQTLGQGPEFLTYFQNEAQLEKSRLLSDRFSAERPKGSFSTLEIQRTEQGDSAMYLCASSLDGSNYGYTFGSGTRLTVV.

The chain carries TRBV1 and TRBJ2-3; no DNA check was done on the table's D call, TRBD2. TRBV1 is shown as a pseudogene. CDR3 length equals 14 residues. CDR3 sequence (DNA): TGCACCAGCAGCCTCGGGTTATGGACAGATACGCAGTATTTT. The encoded protein is CTSSLGLWTDTQYF.

The J gene is TRBJ2-6, the V gene TRBV30, with unresolved D. Trimming took off 5 bases at V and 1 base at J, with 9 bases between the two ends. Per germline, CDR1 GTSNPN and CDR2 SVGIG (reference sequence). The CDR3 has 14 residues. The CDR3 loop reads CAWGHKSGANVLTF. CDR3 bases: TGTGCCTGGGGTCACAAATCTGGGGCCAACGTCCTGACTTTC. The full variable domain, in which reference TRBV30 and TRBJ2-6 provide the parts outside the CDR3, is SQTIHQWPATLVQPVGSPLSLECTVEGTSNPNLYWYRQAAGRGLQLLFYSVGIGQISSEVPQNLSASRPQDRQFILSSKKLLLSDSGFYLCAWGHKSGANVLTFGAGSRLTVL.